A single sample gave rise to the 20 T cell receptor beta chains below, sequenced in a study of OX40 agonist ivuxolimab in advanced cancers. Sequencing was performed with immunoSEQ multiplex PCR; in TCRdb, only in-frame clones are kept and a portion is missing. The table includes more than 35,000 clones, about 84% detected once. The material sequenced was CD4+ or CD8+ T cells sorted from blood, taken in a trial of the OX40 agonist ivuxolimab. All receptors derive from an adult with an advanced solid tumor such as melanoma, head and neck, liver or kidney cancer.

The chain combines TRBV4-1 with TRBJ2-7; a possible D gene is TRBD2 (6 bases). The CDR3 has 15 residues. Germline V gives CDR1 MGHRA, CDR2 YSYEKL. Between the trimmed V and J ends, which lost 4 bases and 5 bases, there was a span of 18 bases. For the CDR3, the DNA is TGCGCCAGCAGCCGCCTTGGCAGGGACTTAGACGAGCAGTACTTC. It encodes CASSRLGRDLDEQYF.

This clone was observed once. This sequence joins TRBV19 and TRBJ1-2; D uncertain. Germline assignment: CDR1 LNHDA and CDR2 SQIVND (reference sequence). V lost 3 bases and J 6 bases, leaving 8 bases between the germline ends. CDR3 length: 12 amino acids. The CDR3 DNA reads as TGTGCCAGTAGTATCAGCGGGGATGGCTACACCTTC. Amino acid sequence: CASSISGDGYTF.

V usage is TRBV6-1 and J usage is TRBJ1-2; TRBD1 agrees at 9 bases. Germline CDR1 is MNHNS and CDR2 is SASEGT. This CDR3 has 15 amino acids. Losses at the gene ends were 6 bases for V and 4 bases for J; bases not matched to a gene: 9. DNA for the CDR3: TGTGCCAGCAGACCCGGACAGGGGCCCTCCTATGGCTACACCTTC. It is translated as CASRPGQGPSYGYTF.

The chain links TRBV5-1 to TRBJ2-1; D may be TRBD1 or TRBD2 (6 bases each). Per germline, CDR1 SGHRS and CDR2 YFSETQ. The germline V and J ends were trimmed by 0 bases and 7 bases, with 20 bases remaining between them. The CDR3 loop spans 17 amino acids. The chain's CDR3 is CASSLVGGRGEGNEQFF. CDR3 DNA sequence: TGCGCCAGCAGCTTGGTTGGGGGGCGCGGAGAGGGAAATGAGCAGTTCTTC.

This chain uses TRBV7-8 with TRBJ2-6, with D hard to call. The ends were cut back, 1 base at V and 0 bases at J, with 19 bases in the middle. CDR1 and CDR2 (germline): SGHVS, FQNEAQ. CDR3 length: 20 amino acids. This CDR3 is CASSLVGLQPLLSGANVLTF. CDR3 sequence (DNA): TGTGCCAGCAGCTTAGTGGGGTTGCAACCCCTTCTCTCTGGGGCCAACGTCCTGACTTTC.

The chain has TRBV28 and TRBJ2-3; TRBD2 agrees at 9 bases. Germline CDR1 is MDHEN and CDR2 is SYDVKM. The CDR3 is 16 residues long. V shed 7 bases, J shed 0 bases, and the junction held 8 bases outside the gene matches. In DNA form, the CDR3 reads TGTGCCAGCACGCGAACCCTAGCGGGGAGCACAGATACGCAGTATTTT. This sequence encodes CASTRTLAGSTDTQYF.

The CDR3 spells CSPKGQGALQGPTYEQYF. CDR3 bases: TGCAGCCCTAAGGGACAGGGGGCACTGCAAGGCCCTACCTACGAGCAGTACTTC. V usage is TRBV29-1 and J usage is TRBJ2-7; 12 bases fit TRBD1. CDR3 size: 18 residues. The V gene's germline CDR1 is SQVTM and CDR2 ANQGSEA. Trimming cost V 8 bases and J 2 bases; bases outside gene matches: 19.

This rearrangement joins TRBV10-3 to TRBJ1-4; D gene uncertain. The CDR3 is made up of 11 amino acids. Germline V CDR1 and CDR2: ENHRY, SYGVKD. Trimming removed 6 bases at V and 7 bases at J, with 6 bases between. The CDR3 DNA reads as TGTGCCATCAGAGGAGCTGAAAAACTGTTTTTT. Its protein is CAIRGAEKLFF.

Notes on this clone: The same CDR3 can be traced to other DNA sequences in this sample. The chain combines TRBV29-1 with TRBJ1-2, with D unclear. Germline CDR1 SQVTM, CDR2 ANQGSEA. With 4 bases removed from V and 7 bases from J, the gap between germline ends came to 10 bases. The CDR3 is 11 amino acids. This CDR3 is CSVVGLGGYTF. CDR3 nucleotides: TGCAGCGTTGTGGGGTTAGGTGGCTACACCTTC.

The CDR3: CASSRGLAGGKWEQFF. CDR3 in DNA: TGTGCCAGCAGCCGCGGACTAGCGGGAGGGAAGTGGGAGCAGTTCTTC. The chain has TRBV11-3 and TRBJ2-1, with TRBD2 identical over 15 bases. CDR1 and CDR2 from the germline V gene are SGHNT and YENEEA. The ends lost 5 bases at V and 10 bases at J; junction bases unmatched: 9. The CDR3 runs 16 residues.

This chain joins TRBV27 and TRBJ2-1; 7 bases are a match to TRBD2. The CDR3 totals 15 residues. Germline values: CDR1 MNHEY, CDR2 SMNVEV (reference sequence). The V gene end was trimmed by 6 bases and the J gene end by 3 bases; junction bases not matched to a gene: 8. The CDR3 region has the DNA TGTGCCAGCAGCGTCGCGGCTAGCGGCTACAATGAGCAGTTCTTC. Translating gives CASSVAASGYNEQFF.

By sample share, this clone is medium-sized. This rearrangement joins TRBV19 to TRBJ1-2; TRBD1 matches at 9 bases. Germline-derived CDR1 and CDR2 are LNHDA and SQIVND (reference sequence). Trimming cost V 3 bases and J 4 bases; bases outside gene matches: 6. There are 15 residues in the CDR3. CDR3 nucleotides: TGTGCCAGTAGTATCTCCCTGACAGGGGGCTATGGCTACACCTTC. Protein: CASSISLTGGYGYTF.

The chain carries TRBV4-3 and TRBJ2-3; 8 bases align to TRBD2. V lost 3 bases, J lost 5 bases, and 10 bases stayed unmatched. Germline V CDR1 and CDR2: LGHNA, YSLEER. CDR3 length: 16 residues. CDR3 loop: CASSHRGRGVEDTQYF. CDR3 in DNA: TGCGCCAGCAGCCACCGCGGGCGGGGGGTAGAAGATACGCAGTATTTT.

This clone was counted only a few times. The rearrangement links TRBV28 to TRBJ1-1; no definite D call. Germline values: CDR1 MDHEN, CDR2 SYDVKM. The CDR3 is made up of 14 amino acids. V dropped 6 bases and J dropped 0 bases, with 11 bases sitting between them. This CDR3 reads CASRLPGVNTEAFF. The DNA for the CDR3 is TGTGCCAGCAGGCTCCCCGGAGTGAACACTGAAGCTTTCTTT.

The V call is TRBV7-2, the J call TRBJ2-3; D not resolved. V was shortened by 6 bases and J by 3 bases, with 16 bases between the two germline ends. Germline CDR1 SGHTA, CDR2 FQGNSA. The CDR3 sequence is 15 residues long. CDR3 in amino acids: CASSDEGFGTDTQYF. CDR3 sequence (DNA): TGTGCCAGCAGTGATGAAGGTTTCGGTACAGATACGCAGTATTTT.

V usage is TRBV15 and J usage is TRBJ2-7; D is possibly TRBD1 (6 bases). The V end lost 1 base, the J end lost 6 bases, and 16 bases lay between the germline ends. Germline V gene sequence: CDR1 LNHNV, CDR2 YYDKDF (reference sequence). The CDR3 sequence is 15 residues long. CDR3 sequence reads: CATSRAETGPGEQYF. CDR3 DNA sequence: TGTGCCACCAGCAGAGCTGAGACAGGTCCGGGCGAGCAGTACTTC.

This clone has only one observation. This rearrangement joins TRBV9 to TRBJ1-1; D remains ambiguous. In germline, CDR1 is SGDLS, CDR2 YYNGEE. The V gene lost 0 bases and the J gene lost 1 base, with 7 bases spanning the gap. The CDR3 runs 14 residues. The CDR3 protein is CASSVEEGNTEAFF. In nucleotides, the CDR3 is TGTGCCAGCAGCGTAGAGGAGGGGAACACTGAAGCTTTCTTT.

A single count supports this clone. The chain carries TRBV28 and TRBJ1-1; D gene unclear. The CDR3 covers 11 residues. Germline CDR1 is MDHEN and CDR2 is SYDVKM. V lost 3 bases and J 8 bases, leaving 7 bases between the germline ends. The CDR3 is CASSFGREAFF. In DNA form, the CDR3 reads TGTGCCAGCAGTTTTGGTCGGGAAGCTTTCTTT. The full variable domain, rest sourced from reference TRBV28 and TRBJ1-1, is DVKVTQSSRYLVKRTGEKVFLECVQDMDHENMFWYRQDPGLGLRLIYFSYDVKMKEKGDIPEGYSVSREKKERFSLILESASTNQTSMYLCASSFGREAFFGQGTRLTVV.

The rearrangement links TRBV6-6 to TRBJ2-3, with D unresolved. Trimming took 2 bases from V and 0 from J, leaving 9 bases between them. The CDR3 is 15 amino acids. Germline-derived CDR1 and CDR2 are MNHNY and SVGAGI (reference sequence). CDR3 sequence reads: CASSYVTTSTDTQYF. The CDR3 DNA reads as TGTGCCAGCAGTTACGTGACGACTAGCACAGATACGCAGTATTTT.

The rearrangement joins TRBV19 to TRBJ1-5; the D gene is possibly TRBD1 (6 bases). The CDR3 is 13 amino acids. V was cut by 5 bases and J by 9 bases, with 14 bases left in between. Germline V gene data show CDR1 as LNHDA and CDR2 as SQIVND (reference sequence). The CDR3 reads CASSHPGGPPQHF. CDR3 nucleotide sequence: TGTGCCAGTAGTCACCCCGGGGGGCCGCCCCAGCATTTT. The full variable domain, its missing parts supplied by reference TRBV19 and TRBJ1-5, is DGGITQSPKYLFRKEGQNVTLSCEQNLNHDAMYWYRQDPGQGLRLIYYSQIVNDFQKGDIAEGYSVSREKKESFPLTVTSAQKNPTAFYLCASSHPGGPPQHFGDGTRLSIL.